A selection of T cell receptor beta chains follows, all from one sample in a study of blood T cell repertoires in COVID-19. Repertoires were generated with immunoSEQ multiplex PCR, while TCRdb's copy carries only in-frame clones and drops some. Of about 46,000 clones listed, around 85% were seen once; the top ten hold about 6.8%. Sequences were obtained from peripheral blood. The receptor source for this set is a man between 60 and 75 years old with acute or convalescent COVID-19. Both conserved end residues are part of each CDR3. A D gene is named only where the DNA matches it firmly. Part of the rows lack a size; the others show once, few, many or a class for expanded clones.

abundance: NA; d_gene: TRBD2; j_gene: TRBJ2-1; v_gene: TRBV7-8; CDR3nt: TGTGCCAGCAGCTCACTCCTTCGGACTAGCGGGATGGGTCGTGAGCAGTTCTTC; CDR3aa: CASSSLLRTSGMGREQFF
abundance: NA; d_gene: NA; j_gene: TRBJ1-5; v_gene: TRBV19; CDR3nt: TGTGCCAGTAGTATCCCCCGGGAGGGCCGAAGCAATCAGCCCCAGCATTTT; CDR3aa: CASSIPREGRSNQPQHF
abundance: NA; d_gene: TRBD1; j_gene: TRBJ2-7; v_gene: TRBV5-1; CDR3nt: TGCGCCAGCGCACCTTCCGGGACAGGGGACTACGAGCAGTACTTC; CDR3aa: CASAPSGTGDYEQYF
abundance: NA; d_gene: TRBD2; j_gene: TRBJ2-3; v_gene: TRBV7-3; CDR3nt: TGTGCCAGCAGCCTCGGACTAGCGGCCACAGATACGCAGTATTTT; CDR3aa: CASSLGLAATDTQYF
abundance: NA; d_gene: NA; j_gene: TRBJ1-4; v_gene: TRBV24-1; CDR3nt: TGTGCCACCAGCCACACAGGGTTTGGTGAAAAACTGTTTTTT; CDR3aa: CATSHTGFGEKLFF
abundance: NA; d_gene: TRBD1; j_gene: TRBJ2-7; v_gene: TRBV30; CDR3nt: TGTGCCTGGAGTGTCGGACAGGGTTACGAGCAGTACTTC; CDR3aa: CAWSVGQGYEQYF
abundance: NA; d_gene: TRBD1; j_gene: TRBJ2-5; v_gene: TRBV9; CDR3nt: TGTGCCAGCAGCGTAGGAGGGGGCGGGGAGACCCAGTACTTC; CDR3aa: CASSVGGGGETQYF
abundance: NA; d_gene: NA; j_gene: TRBJ2-5; v_gene: TRBV18; CDR3nt: TGTGCCAGCTCACTACAGGGCCCCGAGACCCAGTACTTC; CDR3aa: CASSLQGPETQYF
abundance: NA; d_gene: NA; j_gene: TRBJ2-7; v_gene: TRBV18; CDR3nt: TGTGCCAGCTCACCAGGAGAGGGCGAGCAGTACTTC; CDR3aa: CASSPGEGEQYF
abundance: NA; d_gene: NA; j_gene: TRBJ1-1; v_gene: TRBV25-1; CDR3nt: TGTGCCAGCCATCGAGGGACTGAAGCTTTCTTT; CDR3aa: CASHRGTEAFF
abundance: NA; d_gene: TRBD2; j_gene: TRBJ2-3; v_gene: TRBV9; CDR3nt: TGTGCCAGCAGCGTGGCGGGAGAGCATGGAGCGCAGTATTTT; CDR3aa: CASSVAGEHGAQYF
abundance: NA; d_gene: NA; j_gene: TRBJ2-5; v_gene: TRBV6-5; CDR3nt: TGTGCCAGCAGCCGGACAGCGGACCAAGAGACCCAGTACTTC; CDR3aa: CASSRTADQETQYF
abundance: NA; d_gene: NA; j_gene: TRBJ1-1; v_gene: TRBV29-1; CDR3nt: TGCACCCCCCGGGGTGAGGAAACTGAAGCTTTCTTT; CDR3aa: CTPRGEETEAFF
abundance: NA; d_gene: NA; j_gene: TRBJ2-1; v_gene: TRBV3-1/TRBV3-2; CDR3nt: TGTGCCAGCAGCGTTCGGGTTACCTACAATGAGCAGTTCTTC; CDR3aa: CASSVRVTYNEQFF
abundance: medium-sized; d_gene: NA; j_gene: TRBJ2-3; v_gene: TRBV27; CDR3nt: TGTGCCAGCAGTTCCAGGGACTTGGGAGATACGCAGTATTTT; CDR3aa: CASSSRDLGDTQYF
abundance: NA; d_gene: TRBD1; j_gene: TRBJ2-2; v_gene: TRBV2; CDR3nt: TGTGCCAGCAGACTCGGGACAGGGTCCGGTGGGGAGCTGTTTTTT; CDR3aa: CASRLGTGSGGELFF
abundance: NA; d_gene: TRBD2; j_gene: TRBJ2-4; v_gene: TRBV4-2; CDR3nt: TGTGCCAGCAGCCAAAGGGCGTGGAGCGGGAGAGGCATTCAGTACTTC; CDR3aa: CASSQRAWSGRGIQYF
abundance: NA; d_gene: NA; j_gene: TRBJ1-4; v_gene: TRBV5-5; CDR3nt: TGTGCCAGCAGCCTCGGGGGGTTCCTGTCAACTAATGAAAAACTGTTTTTT; CDR3aa: CASSLGGFLSTNEKLFF
abundance: few; d_gene: NA; j_gene: TRBJ1-5; v_gene: TRBV2; CDR3nt: TGTGCCAGCGCACGCCTGAGGGATTCGACAGGACAGCCCCAGCATTTT; CDR3aa: CASARLRDSTGQPQHF
abundance: NA; d_gene: TRBD2; j_gene: TRBJ2-4; v_gene: TRBV5-1; CDR3nt: TGCGCCAGCAGCTTGCTAGGGGAGGGAAACATTCAGTACTTC; CDR3aa: CASSLLGEGNIQYF
abundance: once; d_gene: NA; j_gene: TRBJ2-2; v_gene: TRBV18; CDR3nt: TGTGCCAGCTCACCGTCCGGGGGCACCGGGGAGCTGTTTTTT; CDR3aa: CASSPSGGTGELFF
abundance: few; d_gene: TRBD1; j_gene: TRBJ1-1; v_gene: TRBV19; CDR3nt: TGTGCCAGTTCAAGGACAGGACAGTTGAACACTGAAGCTTTCTTT; CDR3aa: CASSRTGQLNTEAFF
abundance: NA; d_gene: TRBD1; j_gene: TRBJ1-4; v_gene: TRBV2; CDR3nt: TGTGCCAGCAGGGACAGGGGGCCTGAAAAACTGTTTTTT; CDR3aa: CASRDRGPEKLFF
abundance: NA; d_gene: TRBD2; j_gene: TRBJ2-1; v_gene: TRBV7-3; CDR3nt: TGTGCCAGCGGACTAGCGGGAGGGGGTGAGCAGTTCTTC; CDR3aa: CASGLAGGGEQFF
abundance: NA; d_gene: NA; j_gene: TRBJ1-5; v_gene: TRBV2; CDR3nt: TGTGCCAGCACCGACTGGGGCAATCAGCCCCAGCATTTT; CDR3aa: CASTDWGNQPQHF
abundance: NA; d_gene: TRBD1; j_gene: TRBJ1-6; v_gene: TRBV7-9; CDR3nt: TGTGCCAGCAGCCCGGGGACAGTCTATAATTCACCCCTCCACTTT; CDR3aa: CASSPGTVYNSPLHF
abundance: NA; d_gene: NA; j_gene: TRBJ1-1; v_gene: TRBV7-9; CDR3nt: TGTGCCAGCAGCCGGAACACTGAAGCTTTCTTT; CDR3aa: CASSRNTEAFF
abundance: NA; d_gene: NA; j_gene: TRBJ1-5; v_gene: TRBV3-1/TRBV3-2; CDR3nt: TGTGCCAGCAGCCTGCAGAGCAATCAGCCCCAGCATTTT; CDR3aa: CASSLQSNQPQHF
abundance: NA; d_gene: NA; j_gene: TRBJ2-5; v_gene: TRBV5-1; CDR3nt: TGCGCCAGCAGCTTGGGGTCCCCAGGGGGGGAGACCCAGTACTTC; CDR3aa: CASSLGSPGGETQYF
abundance: NA; d_gene: TRBD2; j_gene: TRBJ2-3; v_gene: TRBV5-1; CDR3nt: TGCGCCAGCAGCTGGGGGACTAGCGGGGTCGGCACAGATACGCAGTATTTT; CDR3aa: CASSWGTSGVGTDTQYF
abundance: NA; d_gene: NA; j_gene: TRBJ2-2; v_gene: TRBV3-1/TRBV3-2; CDR3nt: TGTGCCAGCAGCCGATTACAGGGTGTTAACACCGGGGAGCTGTTTTTT; CDR3aa: CASSRLQGVNTGELFF
abundance: NA; d_gene: NA; j_gene: TRBJ1-1; v_gene: TRBV3-1/TRBV3-2; CDR3nt: TGTGCCAGCAGCCTGGGCCCCGGCGCTGAAGCTTTCTTT; CDR3aa: CASSLGPGAEAFF
abundance: NA; d_gene: TRBD2; j_gene: TRBJ2-1; v_gene: TRBV6-2/TRBV6-3; CDR3nt: TGTGCCAGCAGTTACCGGGGACTAGTTTTAAATGAGCAGTTCTTC; CDR3aa: CASSYRGLVLNEQFF
abundance: few; d_gene: NA; j_gene: TRBJ1-2; v_gene: TRBV19; CDR3nt: TGTGCCAGCGATTATTGGGGGGACCGGAGGAGTGGCTACACCTTC; CDR3aa: CASDYWGDRRSGYTF
abundance: NA; d_gene: TRBD1; j_gene: TRBJ2-7; v_gene: TRBV7-2; CDR3nt: TGTGCCAGCAGCCATAACAGGGGGCCCTACGAGCAGTACTTC; CDR3aa: CASSHNRGPYEQYF
abundance: NA; d_gene: TRBD1; j_gene: TRBJ1-2; v_gene: TRBV19; CDR3nt: TGTGCCAGTGGACAGGCAGGCTATGGCTACACCTTC; CDR3aa: CASGQAGYGYTF
abundance: NA; d_gene: NA; j_gene: TRBJ2-7; v_gene: TRBV6-6; CDR3nt: TGTGCCAGCAGTTACGGGGAGATACGAACCCACGAGCAGTACTTC; CDR3aa: CASSYGEIRTHEQYF
abundance: NA; d_gene: TRBD2; j_gene: TRBJ2-7; v_gene: TRBV30; CDR3nt: TGTGCCTGGAGCGGTGAGCGGGAGGGACCCTACGAGCAGTACTTC; CDR3aa: CAWSGEREGPYEQYF
abundance: NA; d_gene: TRBD1; j_gene: TRBJ2-2; v_gene: TRBV19; CDR3nt: TGTGCCAGTAGTATAGAACTGAGACGGGACCGGGACAGGGTCCAATGGAACACCGGGGAGCTGTTTTTT; CDR3aa: CASSIELRRDRDRVQWNTGELFF
abundance: NA; d_gene: NA; j_gene: TRBJ2-7; v_gene: TRBV2; CDR3nt: TGTGCCAGCAGTGTCGGGGTGGGCGGGGAGCAGTACTTC; CDR3aa: CASSVGVGGEQYF
abundance: NA; d_gene: TRBD1; j_gene: TRBJ2-2; v_gene: TRBV19; CDR3nt: TGTGCCAGTAGTGCAAGGACAGGCACCGGGGAGCTGTTTTTT; CDR3aa: CASSARTGTGELFF
abundance: NA; d_gene: TRBD2; j_gene: TRBJ2-7; v_gene: TRBV4-2; CDR3nt: TGTGCCAGCAGCCCGGGCGGGAGTCCCTCATACGAGCAGTACTTC; CDR3aa: CASSPGGSPSYEQYF
abundance: NA; d_gene: NA; j_gene: TRBJ2-5; v_gene: TRBV28; CDR3nt: TGTGCCAGCAGTTTATTTGGGCTGTCCACCCTGCACCAAGAGACCCAGTACTTC; CDR3aa: CASSLFGLSTLHQETQYF
abundance: NA; d_gene: NA; j_gene: TRBJ1-6; v_gene: TRBV6-6; CDR3nt: TGTGCCAGCAGTTCCGAACTCCGGGGGGGTAATTCACCCCTCCACTTT; CDR3aa: CASSSELRGGNSPLHF
abundance: NA; d_gene: NA; j_gene: TRBJ1-2; v_gene: TRBV7-8; CDR3nt: TGTGCCAGCAGCTCGGACAGCAACTATGGCTACACCTTC; CDR3aa: CASSSDSNYGYTF
abundance: NA; d_gene: TRBD2; j_gene: TRBJ2-1; v_gene: TRBV14; CDR3nt: TGTGCCAGCAGCCAAGGTTGGTGGGAGGGCCCGGATGAGCAGTTCTTC; CDR3aa: CASSQGWWEGPDEQFF
abundance: NA; d_gene: NA; j_gene: TRBJ1-1; v_gene: TRBV5-4; CDR3nt: TGTGCCAGCAGCTTGGGCTGGGGGCCGGGCACTGAAGCTTTCTTT; CDR3aa: CASSLGWGPGTEAFF
abundance: NA; d_gene: TRBD2; j_gene: TRBJ2-1; v_gene: TRBV30; CDR3nt: TGTGCCTGGATCTCTGAGGCTGGGACTAGCGGGGGTAATGAGCAGTTCTTC; CDR3aa: CAWISEAGTSGGNEQFF